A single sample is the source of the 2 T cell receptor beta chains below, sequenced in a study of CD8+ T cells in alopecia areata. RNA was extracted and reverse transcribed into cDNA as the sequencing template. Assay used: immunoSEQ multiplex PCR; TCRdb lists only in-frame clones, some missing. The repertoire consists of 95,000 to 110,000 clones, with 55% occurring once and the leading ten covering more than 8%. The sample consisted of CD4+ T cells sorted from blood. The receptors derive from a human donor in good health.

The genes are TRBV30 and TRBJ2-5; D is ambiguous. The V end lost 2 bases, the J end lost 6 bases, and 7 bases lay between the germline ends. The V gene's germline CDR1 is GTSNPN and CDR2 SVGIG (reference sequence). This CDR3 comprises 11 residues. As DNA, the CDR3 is TGTGCCTGGAGTATGGAAAAGACCCAGTACTTC. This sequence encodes CAWSMEKTQYF.

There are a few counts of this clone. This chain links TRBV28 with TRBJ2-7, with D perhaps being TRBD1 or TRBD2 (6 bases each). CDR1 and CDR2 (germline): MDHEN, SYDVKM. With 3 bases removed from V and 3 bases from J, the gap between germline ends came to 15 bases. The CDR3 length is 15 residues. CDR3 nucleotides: TGTGCCAGCAGTTTTCAAGGGGGGCCGGACTACGAGCAGTACTTC. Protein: CASSFQGGPDYEQYF.